This TCR beta chain was sequenced during a study (dated by TCRdb to 2013 to 2016). About the full investigation: The study examined whether tumor-infiltrating Tregs in breast cancer are drawn from blood Tregs or arise in situ by conversion from other CD4+ T cell subsets. The paper as a whole reports these results and caveats: In terms of TCR gene usage, tumor memory CD4+ T cells clustered together with blood and lymph node memory CD4+ cells, as well as with lymph node naive CD4+ cells. Rather than covering whole repertoires, validation in the larger cohort was restricted to a single TCR beta V-J rearrangement. The greatest overlap of tumor-infiltrating Treg TCR alpha and beta sequences was observed with tumor naive CD4+ T cells, followed by blood naive CD4+ T cells.

The CDR3, cysteine through phenylalanine, is 13 amino acids long. This entry keeps only the CDR3 DNA: 39 bases, framed from base 1. For CDR1 and CDR2, the germline V gene lists MNHEY and SVGEGT. Trimming leaves V shorter by 5 bases and J shorter by 9 bases, with the junction holding 9 bases beyond the gene matches. A few counts support this clonotype. Which antigen it targets is not known. The record has no base qualities; no much larger clone is one base away. Amplification of full-length TCR variable regions was done by 5' RACE PCR using constant-region reverse primers, and this step was followed by semi-nested PCR with Nested Universal Primer A. Using the ReliaPrep RNA Cell Miniprep System, total RNA was extracted, and the SMARTer RACE 5'/3' Kit was then used to reverse transcribe the RNA into 5'RACE-ready cDNA. Multiplex adaptors were used to barcode the full-length TCR alpha and beta libraries, which were then sequenced on an Illumina MiSeq. In the authors' own workflow: For each of nine subset-tissue groups, sequencing data from the five patients were pooled, and the groups were compared by unsupervised clustering of TCR gene usage. The Morisita-Horn index, with shared sequences weighted by their contribution to each repertoire, was used to calculate repertoire similarity. In TCRdb, the public reads were trimmed at Q25 with fastp and aligned with MiXCR, with productive beta chains retained. CDR3 protein duplicates are merged, each entry listing the most common genes and DNA. The V and J calls follow TCRdb's processing rather than the paper's. The sample table contains about 41,000 distinct CDR3 sequences; only one count was recorded for 29% of them. The ten top clones hold 3.7% of the sample.

The memory CD4+ T cell population was isolated based on a CD4+CD45RO+CD25- phenotype. Tregs, naive and memory CD4+ T cells from tumor, blood and ipsilateral draining lymph nodes of about 5 breast cancer patients underwent full-length TCR alpha and beta sequencing. Tumor tissue and lymph nodes from ipsilateral axillary dissection were perfused with PBS, minced and digested with collagenase I and hyaluronidase. Mononuclear cells from lymph nodes or 50 to 60 ml of peripheral blood were isolated by Ficoll density gradient centrifugation. Sorted cell populations were confirmed by FACS to exceed 90% purity.

Sequenced sample: memory CD4+ T cells sorted from a lymph node. Per the publication, the cell subset or site label means: memory CD4+ T cells, CD4+CD45RO+CD25-. This clonotype originated in a female donor with breast cancer. The chain is assembled from TRBV6-2 or TRBV6-3 and TRBJ2-7, with 8 central nucleotides matching TRBD2. The base sequence is TGTGCCAGCAGTCTGCGGGGGGCCTTGGGGCAGTACTTC. Its translation reads: CASSLRGALGQYF.